This T cell receptor beta chain was captured in a study of blood T cell repertoires in COVID-19 (dated by TCRdb to 2020 to 2022). With regard to the full study: Collaborator samples came from the United States, Italy and Spain and covered acute and convalescent phases of COVID-19. Nearly every sample came with metadata listing a de-identified subject ID, COVID-19 status, age in years and sex. Where HLA class I and class II types were available, the types were taken from metadata supplied by the sample provider, not from assay-based typing. The repertoires were made available in a free public database intended to serve as a resource for research on the immune response to SARS-CoV-2. The samples were drawn from the first 160 participants of the ongoing ImmuneRACE study and from over 950 subjects provided by 6 global collaborators. The dataset comprised deeply sampled blood TCRbeta repertoires from subjects exposed to, actively infected with, or recovered from COVID-19. The prospective study material was composed of cDNA or gDNA derived from T cells, B-cell-depleted T cells, or PBMCs. Results and caveats for the whole study, not just this receptor: How much clinical and demographic metadata was included differed by source and by participant, and the metadata was provided uncurated.

Participants in the prospective study were enrolled through a virtual design, were aged roughly 18 to 90 years, and lived in roughly 26 United States geographic areas. In the prospective study, participants were assigned to cohorts based on the clinical history participants reported in a screening survey and a study questionnaire. A participant counted as exposed if, within 2 weeks of entering the study, that participant had been in contact with someone who had a PCR-confirmed or clinician-diagnosed COVID-19 case. In the prospective study, mobile phlebotomists collected whole blood, serum and a nasopharyngeal or oropharyngeal swab from each participant. Participants in the prospective study had the option to provide additional blood draws and questionnaires over a roughly two-month period. Before DNA extraction, prospective study blood samples were shipped either frozen or at room temperature.

Points on this clone: Which antigen it targets is not known. Base qualities were left out, and no much larger clone turns up one base away.

TCRbeta CDR3 regions were amplified from genomic DNA using the immunoSEQ Assay, a bias-controlled multiplex PCR. The original methods were these. The number of nucleated cells in each sample was estimated by amplification of reference gene primers within the assay. To quantify the absolute abundance of each unique TCRbeta CDR3 rearrangement, sequence reads were collapsed and filtered. For each sample, productive Simpson clonality was calculated as the square root of Simpson's diversity index over productive rearrangements. Not all clones reach the TCRdb copy of this immuneACCESS table, which keeps in-frame sequences only. Checked studies attribute under half of the gap to unresolved V genes and leave the rest unexplained. The D gene and trimming were derived from the DNA, and the V and J assignments and clone size from that table. This sample is represented by around 140,000 clones; roughly 87% of them were singletons. Together, the top ten hold under 4.5% of the sample.

The origin of this receptor is a woman aged 40 to 55 who had been exposed to COVID-19. Sequencing was done on a sample of PBMCs or T cells enriched from blood (not recorded which).

This receptor has the CDR3 CASSQEVGATNTGELFF. The nucleotide sequence is TGCGCCAGCAGCCAAGAAGTGGGGGCCACGAACACCGGGGAGCTGTTTTTT. Here the chain combines TRBV4-3 and TRBJ2-2; the D gene is perhaps TRBD1, from 6 matching bases. CDR1 and CDR2 are drawn from the germline V gene: LGHNA, YSLEER. Trimming takes 0 bases from V and 0 bases from J, and the germline ends sit 11 bases apart. Measured from the cysteine to the phenylalanine, the CDR3 is 17 residues long. CDR3 DNA is the only sequence kept; it has 51 bases, read in frame from the first base.